This T cell receptor (beta chain) was identified during a study of T cells in tumors after PD-1 blockade. Study-wide background: Each patient got pembrolizumab 200 mg every 3 weeks or cemiplimab 350 mg every 2 weeks.

Germline lookup yields CDR1 SNHLY and CDR2 FYNNEI. The CDR3 is 15 residues long. V dropped 6 bases and J dropped 6 bases, with 21 bases sitting between them. Measured with immunoSEQ multiplex PCR; TCRdb has only the in-frame clones, and not every one. Counted here are approximately 47,000 clones, approximately 79% occurring once; the ten biggest clones make up about 9%. The sample was PBMCs, taken before anti-PD-1 therapy. The gene calls are TRBV2 and TRBJ2-7; maybe TRBD2 (6 bases). This sequence was found in a human donor with advanced basal cell or squamous cell carcinoma (not recorded which). Written as DNA, the CDR3 is TGTGCCAGCAGCACTGGAGGGCTAGGCCTCGGCGAGCAGTACTTC. It yields the protein CASSTGGLGLGEQYF.